The TCR beta chain under discussion was sequenced for a study of tumor-infiltrating lymphocytes in oesophageal squamous cell carcinoma. MiXCR was run by TCRdb on the PCR reads, yielding one entry per CDR3 protein. The sample consists of about 10,000 distinct CDR3 sequences, over 50% of them appearing once. The CDR3 extends over 15 amino acids. Germline V gene lookup returns CDR1 LGHNA and CDR2 YSLEER. Trimming shortened V by 0 bases and J by 4 bases, and 13 bases separated the two germline ends. The sequenced material came from esophageal tumor tissue. The clonotype was recovered from a male donor with esophageal squamous cell carcinoma. The rearrangement links TRBV4-3 to TRBJ2-7, with D perhaps TRBD2 (5 bases). The CDR3 protein is CASSQDRGLGYEQYF. The CDR3, as DNA: TGCGCCAGCAGCCAAGATCGAGGGTTGGGATACGAGCAGTACTTC.